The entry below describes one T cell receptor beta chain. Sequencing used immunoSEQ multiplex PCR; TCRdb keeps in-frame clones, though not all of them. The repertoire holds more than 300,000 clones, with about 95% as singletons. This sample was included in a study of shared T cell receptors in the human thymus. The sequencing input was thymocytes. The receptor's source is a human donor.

The CDR3 is CASSLGGNPTDTQYF. CDR3 bases: TGCGCCAGCAGCTTGGGAGGTAATCCCACAGATACGCAGTATTTT. V and J are TRBV5-1 and TRBJ2-3, with no clear D. CDR3 length: 15 residues. Trimming shortened V by 0 bases and J by 2 bases, and 10 bases separated the two germline ends. Germline V gives CDR1 SGHRS, CDR2 YFSETQ.